This TCR beta chain emerged from a study of blood T cells in healthy people across ages. Study-level results: Both higher diversity and more naive CD4+ cells marked long-lived donors when set against aged donors.

PCR was performed a second time for about 6 to 12 cycles using a sample-barcoded 5' primer and a J-beta primer mix. TCRdb passed the 5' RACE reads through MiXCR, listing each CDR3 protein once. The sample carries approximately 940,000 distinct CDR3 sequences, 48% recorded once. There were healthy Caucasian individuals from Russia, aged roughly 6 to 90, serving as donors. This clonotype was seen only a few times. Its target is not known. This receptor was obtained from a young man in good health. The sequenced sample consisted of blood.

The CDR3: CASSIRTAKGEQYF. As DNA, the CDR3 is TGTGCCAGTAGTATTCGGACAGCCAAGGGCGAGCAGTACTTC. V gene TRBV19 combines with J gene TRBJ2-7; possible D gene TRBD1, 6 bases. V lost 3 bases and J 6 bases, leaving 15 bases between the germline ends. CDR3 length equals 14 residues. Germline assignment: CDR1 LNHDA and CDR2 SQIVND (reference sequence).